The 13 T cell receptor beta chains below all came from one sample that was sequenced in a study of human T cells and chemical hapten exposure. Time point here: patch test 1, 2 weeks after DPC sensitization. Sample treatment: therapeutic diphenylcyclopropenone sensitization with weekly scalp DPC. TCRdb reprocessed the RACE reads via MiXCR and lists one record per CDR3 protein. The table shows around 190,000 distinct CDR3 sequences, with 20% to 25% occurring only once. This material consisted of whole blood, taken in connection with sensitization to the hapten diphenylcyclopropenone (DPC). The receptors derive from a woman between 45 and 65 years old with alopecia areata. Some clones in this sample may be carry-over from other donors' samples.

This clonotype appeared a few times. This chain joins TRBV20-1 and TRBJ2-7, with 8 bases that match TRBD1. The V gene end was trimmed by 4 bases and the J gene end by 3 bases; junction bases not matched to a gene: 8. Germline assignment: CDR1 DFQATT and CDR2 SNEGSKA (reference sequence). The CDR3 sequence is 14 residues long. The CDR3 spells CSATGQDDHYEQYF. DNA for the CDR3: TGCAGTGCTACGGGACAGGACGATCACTACGAGCAGTACTTC.

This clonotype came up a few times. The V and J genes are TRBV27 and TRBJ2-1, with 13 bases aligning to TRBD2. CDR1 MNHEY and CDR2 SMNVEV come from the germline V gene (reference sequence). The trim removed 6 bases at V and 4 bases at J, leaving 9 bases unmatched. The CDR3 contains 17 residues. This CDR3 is CASRGTSGKRFYNEQFF. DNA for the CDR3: TGTGCCAGCAGAGGGACTAGCGGGAAAAGGTTTTACAATGAGCAGTTCTTC.

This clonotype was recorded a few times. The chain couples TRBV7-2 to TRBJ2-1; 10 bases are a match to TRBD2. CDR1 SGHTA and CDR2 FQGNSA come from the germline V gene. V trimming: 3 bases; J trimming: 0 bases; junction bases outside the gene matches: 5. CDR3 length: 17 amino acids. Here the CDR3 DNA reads TGTGCCAGCAGCTTCGGACTAGCGGTGGGCTCCTACAATGAGCAGTTCTTC. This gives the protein CASSFGLAVGSYNEQFF.

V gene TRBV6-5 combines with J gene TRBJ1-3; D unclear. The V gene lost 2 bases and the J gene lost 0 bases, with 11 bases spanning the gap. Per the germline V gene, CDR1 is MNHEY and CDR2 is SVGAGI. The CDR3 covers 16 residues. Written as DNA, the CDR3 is TGTGCCAGCAGTTACGACGGATCTAGCTCTGGAAACACCATATATTTT. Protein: CASSYDGSSSGNTIYF.

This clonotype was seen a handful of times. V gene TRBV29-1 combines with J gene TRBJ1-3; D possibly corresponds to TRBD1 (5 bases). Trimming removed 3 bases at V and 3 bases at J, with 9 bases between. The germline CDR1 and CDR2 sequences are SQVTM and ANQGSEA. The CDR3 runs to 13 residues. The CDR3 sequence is CSVDGGGGNTIYF. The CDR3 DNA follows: TGCAGCGTTGATGGGGGTGGTGGAAACACCATATATTTT.

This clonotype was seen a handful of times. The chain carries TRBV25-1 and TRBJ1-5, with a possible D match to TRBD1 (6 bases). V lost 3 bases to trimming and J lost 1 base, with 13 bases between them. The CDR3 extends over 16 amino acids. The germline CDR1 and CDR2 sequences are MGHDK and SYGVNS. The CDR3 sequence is CASSDSEGGSNQPQHF. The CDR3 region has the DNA TGTGCCAGCAGTGACTCGGAGGGGGGGAGCAATCAGCCCCAGCATTTT.

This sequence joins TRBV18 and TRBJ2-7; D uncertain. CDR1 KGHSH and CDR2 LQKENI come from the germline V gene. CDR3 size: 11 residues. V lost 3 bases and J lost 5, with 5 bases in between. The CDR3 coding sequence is TGTGCCAGCTCACCCTTTCACGAGCAGTACTTC. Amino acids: CASSPFHEQYF.

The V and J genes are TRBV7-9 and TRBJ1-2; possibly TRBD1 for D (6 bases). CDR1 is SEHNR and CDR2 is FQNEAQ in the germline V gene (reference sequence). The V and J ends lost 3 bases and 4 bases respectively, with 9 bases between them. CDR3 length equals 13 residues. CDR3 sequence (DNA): TGTGCCAGCAGCTTTATGGACAGCTATGGCTACACCTTC. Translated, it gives CASSFMDSYGYTF.

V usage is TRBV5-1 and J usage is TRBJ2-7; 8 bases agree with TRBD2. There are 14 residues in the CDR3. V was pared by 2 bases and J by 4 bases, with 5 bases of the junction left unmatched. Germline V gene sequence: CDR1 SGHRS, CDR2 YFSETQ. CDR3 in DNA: TGCGCCAGCAGCTTCACGGGACTAGGGTACGAGCAGTACTTC. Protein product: CASSFTGLGYEQYF.

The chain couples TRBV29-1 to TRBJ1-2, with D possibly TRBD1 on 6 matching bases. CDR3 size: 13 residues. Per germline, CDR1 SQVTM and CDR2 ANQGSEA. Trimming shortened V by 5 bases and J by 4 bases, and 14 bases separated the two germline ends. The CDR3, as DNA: TGCAGCGTTAAAACTGGACAGAGCTATGGCTACACCTTC. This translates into CSVKTGQSYGYTF.

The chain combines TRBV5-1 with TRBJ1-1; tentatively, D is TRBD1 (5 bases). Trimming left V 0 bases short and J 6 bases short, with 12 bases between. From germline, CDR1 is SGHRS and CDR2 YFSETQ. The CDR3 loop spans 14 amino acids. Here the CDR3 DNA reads TGCGCCAGCAGCTTGGCCCCAGGGAGGGCTGAAGCTTTCTTT. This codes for CASSLAPGRAEAFF.

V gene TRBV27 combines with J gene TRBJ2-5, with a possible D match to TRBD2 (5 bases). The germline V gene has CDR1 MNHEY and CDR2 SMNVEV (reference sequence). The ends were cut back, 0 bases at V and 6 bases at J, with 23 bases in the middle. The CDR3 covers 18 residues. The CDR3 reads CASSLSYGSREGGKTQYF. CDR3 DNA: TGTGCCAGCAGTTTATCGTACGGTTCAAGGGAAGGAGGAAAGACCCAGTACTTC.

CDR3 amino acids: CASSLEGLETQYF. CDR3 in DNA: TGTGCCAGCAGCTTGGAGGGGTTAGAGACCCAGTACTTC. The rearrangement uses TRBV5-6 and TRBJ2-5; tentatively, D is TRBD1 (5 bases). The germline gives CDR1 SGHDT, CDR2 YYEEEE. The CDR3 is 13 residues long. V was trimmed by 0 bases and J by 4 bases, leaving 7 bases between them.